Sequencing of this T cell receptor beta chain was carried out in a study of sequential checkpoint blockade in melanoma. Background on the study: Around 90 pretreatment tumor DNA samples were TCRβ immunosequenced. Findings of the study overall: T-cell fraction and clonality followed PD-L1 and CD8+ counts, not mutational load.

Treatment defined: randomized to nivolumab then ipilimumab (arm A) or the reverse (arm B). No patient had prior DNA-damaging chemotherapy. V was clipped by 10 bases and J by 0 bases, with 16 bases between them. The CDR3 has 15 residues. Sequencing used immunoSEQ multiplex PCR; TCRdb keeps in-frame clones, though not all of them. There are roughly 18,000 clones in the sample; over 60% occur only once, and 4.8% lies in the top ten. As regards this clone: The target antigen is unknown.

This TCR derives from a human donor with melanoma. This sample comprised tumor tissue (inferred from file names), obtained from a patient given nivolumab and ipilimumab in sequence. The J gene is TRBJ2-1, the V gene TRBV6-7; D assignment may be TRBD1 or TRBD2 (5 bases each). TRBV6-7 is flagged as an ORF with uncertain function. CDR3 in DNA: TGTGCCATCGGGGCCTGGGGACCCTCCTACAATGAGCAGTTCTTC. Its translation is CAIGAWGPSYNEQFF.